This T cell receptor (beta chain) is from a study of cytomegalovirus exposure and HLA in healthy donors. Study conclusions and caveats: In a later analysis, a missense DCLRE1C variant was linked to TCR beta V- and J-gene trimming. The investigators catalogued some 150 TCR beta chains as cytomegalovirus-associated.

CDR3 length equals 17 residues. In germline, CDR1 is LNHDA, CDR2 SQIVND (reference sequence). Trimming at V came to 7 bases and at J to 0 bases, leaving 10 bases not matched to a gene. Notes on this clone: Its antigen is still unknown.

Primers included in the PCR were 60 Vbeta and 13 Jbeta primers. Sequenced by immunoSEQ multiplex PCR; TCRdb stores in-frame clones only, minus some. Among 180,000 or so clones listed, 70% to 85% were seen once. This TCR was recovered from a man younger than 35 in good health and CMV-seronegative. The sample consisted of PBMCs. This chain joins TRBV19 and TRBJ1-5, with TRBD1 matching over 9 bases. The CDR3 bases are TGTGCCAGTACCCCACAGGGGGCATTTTATAGCAATCAGCCCCAGCATTTT. It is translated as CASTPQGAFYSNQPQHF. The full variable domain, rest sourced from reference TRBV19 and TRBJ1-5, is DGGITQSPKYLFRKEGQNVTLSCEQNLNHDAMYWYRQDPGQGLRLIYYSQIVNDFQKGDIAEGYSVSREKKESFPLTVTSAQKNPTAFYLCASTPQGAFYSNQPQHFGDGTRLSIL.